This TCR beta chain emerged from a study of monozygotic twins with inflammatory bowel disease (dated by TCRdb to between 2018 and 2021). In terms of the full investigation: In total, 28 monozygotic twin pairs made up the full study: 19 Danish pairs, all IBD-discordant, plus nine German pairs, of which four were IBD-concordant and five were IBD-discordant. The search for disease-associated traits relied mainly on comparing, within discordant pairs, IBD patients with their genetically identical healthy co-twins. Each individual had, on average, about 151 000 unique TCRalpha sequences and 181 000 unique TCRbeta sequences available for analysis. The paper as a whole reports these results and caveats: The analysis was unable to tell different T cell subtypes apart. No single strong signal or clonotype linked to IBD turned up in the results, so the idea that one exists was not supported. Compared with healthy twins, IBD patients shared fewer clonotypes with other individuals, and the difference was most pronounced in patients with signs of disease activity. Concordant and discordant twins showed no difference in repertoire similarity, possibly because of limited statistical power. Differing immunosuppressive treatments among patients may have added background noise and inter-individual variability to the repertoires. IBD patients had lower TCRbeta repertoire diversity, measured by the inverse Simpson index, than their healthy co-twins.

Libraries were built with 5' RACE. For each TCR library, about 4,000 ng of total RNA was used. For each sample, cDNA synthesis was carried out in eight separate reactions using SMARTScribe reverse transcriptase. Unique molecular identifiers containing a 6-nucleotide sample barcode were introduced through template switching during cDNA synthesis. TCRalpha and TCRbeta cDNA was amplified by two nested PCRs of about 15 and 9 cycles, with bead purification after each PCR. Before amplification, the cDNA was treated with uracil DNA-glycosylase and purified using the QIAquick PCR purification kit. The second PCR was the step at which Illumina TruSeq-compatible adapters and sample-specific barcodes were added. Library quality and concentration were assessed using TapeStation and Qubit, and approximately 5 ng of each library was pooled. The pooled libraries were sequenced with 2 x 100 bp reads and custom sequencing primers on an Illumina HiSeq2500 single-index Rapid Run. From the authors' description of their analysis: UMI-based consensus assembly with MiGEC version 1.2.6 was used to correct PCR and sequencing errors. MiXCR version 2.1.1 was used to carry out V(D)J alignment, clonotype assembly and CDR3 extraction. Gene usage, clonotype sharing and MAIT/NKT TCR abundance were normalised by analysing the top 1000, 10 000 and 20 000 clonotypes per sample. After downsampling to 27 000 UMIs, diversity was calculated as the inverse Simpson index using the vegan R package. Paired Mann-Whitney U tests were applied to discordant twin pairs, with Benjamini-Hochberg correction for multiple testing. TCRdb reprocessed the reads, and each CDR3 protein sequence is entered once, without DNA. The V and J calls reflect TCRdb's pipeline rather than the authors' work. The table for this sample records just over 300,000 distinct CDR3 sequences. The ten largest account for 5.6% of the sample.

As regards this clonotype: Its antigen is still unknown.

From each donor, a roughly 2.5 ml peripheral blood sample was collected into PAXgene tubes and stored at -80 degrees C. Without T cell sorting, total RNA was isolated from whole blood using the PAXgene blood miRNA kit on an automated QIAcube. Peripheral blood from monozygotic twin pairs, either concordant or discordant for inflammatory bowel disease, underwent deep TCRalpha and TCRbeta repertoire profiling that used unique molecular barcoding. For every twin pair, smoking habits were documented, and each individual was categorised as a current, former or never smoker. From the cysteine up to the phenylalanine, the CDR3 has a length of 13 residues. The coding DNA is unavailable. CDR1 LNHNV and CDR2 YYDKDF were looked up in the germline V gene (reference sequence).

The specimen sequenced was blood. This TCR was recovered from a human donor with ulcerative colitis or Crohn's disease, or a healthy co-twin of an affected twin (not recorded which). The chain is encoded by TRBV15 joined to TRBJ1-6; TCRdb reports TRBD1, a call that lacks DNA to check it against. The CDR3 is CATSRGPGSPLHF. The variable domain in full, with residues beyond the CDR3 obtained from the reference TRBV15 and TRBJ1-6 genes, is DAMVIQNPRYQVTQFGKPVTLSCSQTLNHNVMYWYQQKSSQAPKLLFHYYDKDFNNEADTPDNFQSRRPNTSFCFLDIRSPGLGDTAMYLCATSRGPGSPLHFGNGTRLTVT.